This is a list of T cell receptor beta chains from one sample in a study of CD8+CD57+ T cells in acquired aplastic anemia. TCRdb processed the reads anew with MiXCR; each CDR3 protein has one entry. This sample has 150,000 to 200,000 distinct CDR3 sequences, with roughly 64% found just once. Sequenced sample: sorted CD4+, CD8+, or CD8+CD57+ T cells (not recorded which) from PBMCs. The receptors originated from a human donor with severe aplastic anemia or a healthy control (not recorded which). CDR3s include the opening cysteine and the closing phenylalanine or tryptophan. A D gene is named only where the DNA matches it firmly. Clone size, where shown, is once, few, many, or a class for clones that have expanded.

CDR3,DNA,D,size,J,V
CSASSLVSTDEQFF,TGCAGTGCTAGTTCACTAGTTTCAACCGATGAGCAGTTCTTC,.,once,TRBJ2-1,TRBV20-1
CSASLQYTDTQYF,TGCAGTGCTAGTCTCCAGTACACAGATACGCAGTATTTT,.,.,TRBJ2-3,TRBV20-1
CSAPIPVDIRLAFF,TGCAGTGCTCCAATCCCAGTCGACATCCGACTAGCTTTCTTT,.,.,TRBJ1-1,TRBV20-1
CASSFSDKLLFGYTF,TGCGCCAGCAGCTTCAGCGACAAGTTATTATTTGGCTACACCTTC,.,.,TRBJ1-2,TRBV5-1
CASSLGVRVVNEQYF,TGTGCCAGCAGCTTGGGTGTAAGGGTCGTAAACGAGCAGTACTTC,.,.,TRBJ2-7,TRBV6-1
CATGDLEPALIDRDNSPLHF,TGTGCCACCGGTGATTTAGAACCCGCCTTAATAGACCGAGATAATTCACCCCTCCACTTT,.,.,TRBJ1-6,TRBV24-1
CASSPRGDSYGYTF,TGTGCCAGCAGCCCCAGGGGGGACAGCTATGGCTACACCTTC,TRBD1,.,TRBJ1-2,TRBV7-9
CASSPWVGFDTQYF,TGTGCCAGCAGCCCTTGGGTAGGGTTCGATACGCAGTATTTT,.,once,TRBJ2-3,TRBV7-2
CASSFPSDTQYF,TGTGCCAGCAGCTTTCCGTCGGATACGCAGTATTTT,.,once,TRBJ2-3,TRBV7-6
CASSPLRTEAFF,TGTGCCAGCTCACCCCTTCGCACTGAAGCTTTCTTT,.,.,TRBJ1-1,TRBV18
CASSRGAQHEQYF,TGTGCCAGCAGCCGTGGGGCCCAACACGAGCAGTACTTC,.,.,TRBJ2-7,TRBV5-4
CASSSSHSYEQYF,TGTGCCAGCAGCTCCTCCCACTCCTACGAGCAGTACTTC,.,many,TRBJ2-7,TRBV14
CATSRGGRGDYNEQFF,TGTGCCACCAGCAGGGGCGGGAGGGGTGACTACAATGAGCAGTTCTTC,TRBD2,few,TRBJ2-1,TRBV15
CATSPGRSGGNTEAFF,TGTGCCACCAGCCCGGGACGGTCCGGGGGGAACACTGAAGCTTTCTTT,.,few,TRBJ1-1,TRBV15
CATRQGEGNEQFF,TGTGCCACCAGACAGGGTGAGGGCAATGAGCAGTTCTTC,.,many,TRBJ2-1,TRBV15
CASSLGGAAYEQYF,TGTGCCAGCAGCTTGGGGGGGGCCGCCTACGAGCAGTACTTC,.,many,TRBJ2-7,TRBV5-4
CASIPTDQEEAFF,TGTGCCAGCATCCCTACGGACCAGGAGGAAGCTTTCTTT,.,.,TRBJ1-1,TRBV7-8
CATSDSGLAETQYF,TGTGCCACCAGTGACTCGGGACTAGCCGAGACCCAGTACTTC,TRBD2,.,TRBJ2-5,TRBV24-1
CASSEAGRTEAFF,TGTGCCAGCAGTGAGGCAGGGAGGACTGAAGCTTTCTTT,.,few,TRBJ1-1,TRBV25-1
CASGSPLHF,TGTGCCAGCGGCTCACCCCTCCACTTT,.,.,TRBJ1-6,TRBV9
CASSNGGYGYTF,TGTGCCAGCAGCAACGGGGGTTATGGCTACACCTTC,.,few,TRBJ1-2,TRBV11-2
CASRRSWGPIDEQFF,TGTGCCAGCAGGCGCTCTTGGGGGCCTATAGATGAGCAGTTCTTC,.,.,TRBJ2-1,TRBV6-1
CATWTSGNTADTQYF,TGCGCCACCTGGACTAGCGGGAACACGGCAGATACGCAGTATTTT,TRBD2,.,TRBJ2-3,TRBV10-1
CATLKSDTNYGYTF,TGTGCCACCTTAAAATCGGACACTAACTATGGCTACACCTTC,.,.,TRBJ1-2,TRBV10-3
CSARGQGSYNSPLHF,TGCAGTGCTAGGGGACAGGGCTCCTATAATTCACCCCTCCACTTT,TRBD1,.,TRBJ1-6,TRBV20-1
CASSFLPRADTQYF,TGTGCCAGCAGCTTCCTCCCGCGAGCGGATACGCAGTATTTT,.,.,TRBJ2-3,TRBV7-6
CASSLGGPTEAFF,TGCGCCAGCAGCTTGGGGGGTCCCACTGAAGCTTTCTTT,.,many,TRBJ1-1,TRBV5-1
CASSSSFGSGQARQYF,TGTGCCAGCAGCTCCTCTTTCGGTAGCGGACAGGCCAGGCAGTACTTC,.,.,TRBJ2-7,TRBV7-9
CASSLFSGGQVDTQYF,TGTGCCAGCAGTTTATTTTCGGGGGGGCAGGTAGATACGCAGTATTTT,TRBD2,.,TRBJ2-3,TRBV27
CATSRDSPPTGLLEQYF,TGTGCCACCAGCAGAGACTCCCCCCCGACAGGGTTACTCGAGCAGTACTTC,TRBD1,.,TRBJ2-7,TRBV15
CASSSIQETQYF,TGTGCCAGCAGCTCAATCCAAGAGACCCAGTACTTC,.,.,TRBJ2-5,TRBV7-9
CASSRGDGVYSNQPQHF,TGTGCCAGCAGCCGGGGGGACGGCGTCTATAGCAATCAGCCCCAGCATTTT,.,.,TRBJ1-5,TRBV7-9
CATSDYSGVEQFF,TGTGCCACCAGTGATTATAGCGGGGTCGAGCAGTTCTTC,TRBD2,.,TRBJ2-1,TRBV24-1
CASGGATNEKLFF,TGTGCCAGTGGGGGGGCAACTAATGAAAAACTGTTTTTT,.,.,TRBJ1-4,TRBV6-1
CASSILGQGAQGYTF,TGTGCCAGTAGTATCCTTGGACAGGGGGCACAGGGCTACACCTTC,TRBD1,.,TRBJ1-2,TRBV19
CSARPTGTTNSPLHF,TGCAGTGCCCGCCCAACAGGGACGACGAATTCACCCCTCCACTTT,.,.,TRBJ1-6,TRBV20-1
CAITEGERIVTDTQYF,TGTGCCATCACCGAAGGGGAACGGATCGTCACAGATACGCAGTATTTT,.,.,TRBJ2-3,TRBV10-3
CASNPTGGLTGELFF,TGTGCCAGCAACCCAACAGGGGGACTCACCGGGGAGCTGTTTTTT,TRBD1,once,TRBJ2-2,TRBV7-2
CASSSAGRTGELFF,TGTGCCAGCAGTTCAGCGGGACGCACCGGGGAGCTGTTTTTT,TRBD2,.,TRBJ2-2,TRBV2
CASSLGTGYEQYF,TGTGCCAGCAGCTTAGGGACAGGATACGAGCAGTACTTC,TRBD1,.,TRBJ2-7,TRBV7-2
CASTKQSSGANVLTF,TGTGCCAGCACCAAACAGAGCTCTGGGGCCAACGTCCTGACTTTC,.,.,TRBJ2-6,TRBV9